This T cell receptor (beta chain) derives from a study of beta chain features in type 1 diabetes. Notes on the study in general: All four CD4+ subsets from Type 1 diabetes patients carried moderately but significantly shorter TCRB CDR3s. Diminished insertions and augmented deletions at VDJ junctions characterized type 1 diabetes patients.

CDR1 is MDHEN and CDR2 is SYDVKM in the germline V gene. The length of the CDR3 is 14 residues. V lost 6 bases, J lost 7 bases, and 18 bases lay in between. In total, each donor contributed a single heparinised blood draw that averaged around 120 mL. TCRB transcripts that were expressed got sequenced, as all of the isolated RNA had been reverse transcribed. Profiled with immunoSEQ multiplex PCR; TCRdb holds only in-frame clones, not every one. The repertoire holds a few hundred thousand clones, with about 10% as singletons. This clone appeared a few times. Its specificity is unknown. The V and J genes are TRBV28 and TRBJ1-1; D is uncertain. Sample: central memory CD4+ T cells from blood. The clonotype originates from a man aged 25-45 years with type 1 diabetes. DNA of the CDR3: TGTGCCAGCAGGACCATCGGACGGAGTATTGAAGCTTTCTTT. It encodes CASRTIGRSIEAFF.